A selection of T cell receptor beta chains follows, all from one sample in a study of T cell responses to AZD1222 COVID-19 vaccine. Method: immunoSEQ multiplex PCR; TCRdb's copy keeps in-frame clones and lacks some. Seen here are nearly 95,000 clones, 85% to 90% observed once, and the top ten hold about 2.5%. The starting material was peripheral blood, obtained 28 days after the second AZD1222 dose. All receptors come from an adult who received the AZD1222 COVID-19 vaccine. Both conserved end residues are part of each CDR3. The D gene is left open where the match is weak. Where a row states a size, it is once, few, many or the class of an expanded clone; other rows omit it.

J	D	V	size	DNA	CDR3
TRBJ2-5	TRBD2	TRBV5-1	-	TGCGCCAGCAGCTTGGTTGCACTAGCGGGAGGAGAGACCCAGTACTTC	CASSLVALAGGETQYF
TRBJ1-5	TRBD1	TRBV6-4	few	TGTGCCAGCAGTGACACAGGGGGCGCAGATCAGCCCCAGCATTTT	CASSDTGGADQPQHF
TRBJ1-1	TRBD1	TRBV27	-	TGTGCCAGCAGTCAAACAGGGGGCTGGGGAACTGAAGCTTTCTTT	CASSQTGGWGTEAFF
TRBJ2-7	-	TRBV10-2	-	TGCGCCAGCATGCGCTTGAGCGGCGAGCAGTACTTC	CASMRLSGEQYF
TRBJ2-3	-	TRBV10-2	-	TGCGCCAGCAGAGGCACAGGGTTTAGCACAGATACGCAGTATTTT	CASRGTGFSTDTQYF
TRBJ2-1	TRBD1	TRBV15	-	TGTGCCACCAGCAGGGACCGGGACAGTAGTGAGCAGTTCTTC	CATSRDRDSSEQFF
TRBJ1-6	-	TRBV30	-	TGTGCCTGGAATCCAGGGTCCGATTCACCCCTCCACTTT	CAWNPGSDSPLHF
TRBJ2-7	-	TRBV7-2	-	TGTGCCAGCAGCTTACGGGGGTCGGGAGACCGCTCCTACGAGCAGTACTTC	CASSLRGSGDRSYEQYF
TRBJ2-3	TRBD2	TRBV4-3	once	TGCGCCAGCAGCCAGGAGACTAGCGGGGTAACAGATACGCAGTATTTT	CASSQETSGVTDTQYF
TRBJ1-1	-	TRBV5-1	-	TGCGCCAGCAGCTTGGAGGGTGGGGAGGCTTTCTTT	CASSLEGGEAFF
TRBJ2-3	TRBD2	TRBV5-1	-	TGCGCCAGCAGCCCCGTATTTGGGGGGGGCACAGATACGCAGTATTTT	CASSPVFGGGTDTQYF
TRBJ2-1	-	TRBV5-6	-	TGTGCCAGCAGCTCTATTTCTACGACCCAGTTCTTC	CASSSISTTQFF
TRBJ1-2	-	TRBV5-5	-	TGTGCCAGCAGCCCTGCCCCCGACATATCGTATGGCTACACCTTC	CASSPAPDISYGYTF
TRBJ2-3	TRBD2	TRBV29-1	-	TGCAGCGCATCGGGACTAGCGACAGATACGCAGTATTTT	CSASGLATDTQYF
TRBJ2-3	-	TRBV9	-	TGTGCCAGCAGCGTACAAGCAAGGCGGCCCACAGATACGCAGTATTTT	CASSVQARRPTDTQYF
TRBJ2-7	TRBD1	TRBV5-6	-	TGTGCCAGCAGCTTGGATAGGACAGGCTACGAGCAGTACTTC	CASSLDRTGYEQYF
TRBJ1-6	-	TRBV5-1	-	TGCGCCAGCAGCCGGGCATTTAATTCACCCCTCCACTTT	CASSRAFNSPLHF
TRBJ1-2	-	TRBV12-3/TRBV12-4	-	TGTGCCAGCAGTTTCGCGGGGAGCTCTGGCTACACCTTC	CASSFAGSSGYTF